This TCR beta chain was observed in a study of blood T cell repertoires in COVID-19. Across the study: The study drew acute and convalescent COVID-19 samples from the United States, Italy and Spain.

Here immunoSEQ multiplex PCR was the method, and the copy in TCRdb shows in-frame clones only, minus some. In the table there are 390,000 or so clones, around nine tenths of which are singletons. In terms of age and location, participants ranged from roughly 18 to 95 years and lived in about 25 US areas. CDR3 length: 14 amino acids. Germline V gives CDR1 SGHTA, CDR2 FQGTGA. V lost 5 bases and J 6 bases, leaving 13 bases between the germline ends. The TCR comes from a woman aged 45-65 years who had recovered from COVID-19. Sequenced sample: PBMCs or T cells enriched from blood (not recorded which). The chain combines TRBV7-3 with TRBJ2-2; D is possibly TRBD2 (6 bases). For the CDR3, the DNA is TGTGCCAGCAGCCCCGCCTTAGCGGCCGGGGAGCTGTTTTTT. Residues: CASSPALAAGELFF.